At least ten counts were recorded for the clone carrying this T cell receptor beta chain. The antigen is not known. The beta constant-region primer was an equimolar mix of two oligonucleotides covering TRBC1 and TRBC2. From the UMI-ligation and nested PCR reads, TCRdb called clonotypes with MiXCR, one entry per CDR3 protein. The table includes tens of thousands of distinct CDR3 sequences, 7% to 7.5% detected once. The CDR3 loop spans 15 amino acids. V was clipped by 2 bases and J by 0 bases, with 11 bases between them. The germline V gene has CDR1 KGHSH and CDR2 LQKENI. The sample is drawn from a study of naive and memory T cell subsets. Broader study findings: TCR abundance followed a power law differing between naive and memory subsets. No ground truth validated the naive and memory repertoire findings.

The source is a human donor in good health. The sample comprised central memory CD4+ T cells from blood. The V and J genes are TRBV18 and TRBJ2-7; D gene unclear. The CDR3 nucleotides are TGTGCCAGCTCACCATCGGCAGTAAGCTCCTACGAGCAGTACTTC. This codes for CASSPSAVSSYEQYF.